The sequence of this TCR beta chain was determined in a study of OX40 agonist ivuxolimab in advanced cancers. Study information: Patients were dosed intravenously with ivuxolimab at 0.01 to 10 mg/kg every 2 weeks. Three patients responded partially, comprising one with hepatocellular carcinoma and two with cutaneous melanoma.

Researchers took blood at baseline, on cycle 4 day 1, and on cycle 7 day 1. The CDR3 covers 11 residues. Germline CDR1 is SGHTA and CDR2 is FQGNSA. With 4 bases removed from V and 13 bases from J, the gap between germline ends came to 11 bases. Study observations and caveats: At 0.1 to 3.0 mg/kg and by week 6, CD4+ and CD8+ T cells in the blood had expanded clonally.

Some clones are missing from TCRdb's copy, which holds only in-frame ones; the method was immunoSEQ multiplex PCR. The table includes about 100,000 clones, 85% to 95% detected once. As concerns this clone: Antigen unknown.

The J gene is TRBJ2-1, the V gene TRBV7-2; unclear D gene. The sequence was collected from an adult with an advanced solid tumor such as melanoma, head and neck, liver or kidney cancer. Sequencing used CD4+ or CD8+ T cells sorted from blood, obtained in a trial of the OX40 agonist ivuxolimab. This CDR3 is CASSSGVPQFF. CDR3 coding DNA: TGTGCCAGCAGCTCCGGCGTTCCACAGTTCTTC.